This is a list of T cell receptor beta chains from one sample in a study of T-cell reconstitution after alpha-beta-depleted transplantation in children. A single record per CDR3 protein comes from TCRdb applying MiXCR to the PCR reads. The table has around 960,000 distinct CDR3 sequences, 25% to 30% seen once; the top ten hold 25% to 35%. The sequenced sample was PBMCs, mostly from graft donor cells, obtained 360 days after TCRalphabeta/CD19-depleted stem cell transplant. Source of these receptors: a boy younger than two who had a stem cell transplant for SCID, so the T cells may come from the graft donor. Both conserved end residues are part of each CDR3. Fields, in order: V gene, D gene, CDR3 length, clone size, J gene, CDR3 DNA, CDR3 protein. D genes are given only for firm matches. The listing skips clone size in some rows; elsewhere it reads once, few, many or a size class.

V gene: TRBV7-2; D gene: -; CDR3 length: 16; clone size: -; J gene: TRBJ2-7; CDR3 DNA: TGTGCCAGCAGCTCATGGGACTCCTGGGGCCCTTACGAGCAGTACTTC; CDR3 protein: CASSSWDSWGPYEQYF
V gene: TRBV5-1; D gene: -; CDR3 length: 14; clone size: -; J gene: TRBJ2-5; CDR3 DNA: TGCGCCAGCAGCTCTAGGACTGAAGGGGGGACCCAGTACTTC; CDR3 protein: CASSSRTEGGTQYF
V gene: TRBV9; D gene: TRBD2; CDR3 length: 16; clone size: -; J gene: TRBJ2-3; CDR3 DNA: TGTGCCAGCAGCGTAGATGGCGGGGGGTTCACAGATACGCAGTATTTT; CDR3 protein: CASSVDGGGFTDTQYF
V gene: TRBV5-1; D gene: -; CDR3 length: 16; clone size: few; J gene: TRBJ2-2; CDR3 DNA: TGCGCCAGCAGCACACTGACAGAAATCGTCACCGGGGAGCTGTTTTTT; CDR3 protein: CASSTLTEIVTGELFF
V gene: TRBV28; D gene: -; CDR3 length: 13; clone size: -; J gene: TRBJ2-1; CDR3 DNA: TGTGCCAGCCTACAGGGATCCTACAATGAGCAGTTCTTC; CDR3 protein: CASLQGSYNEQFF
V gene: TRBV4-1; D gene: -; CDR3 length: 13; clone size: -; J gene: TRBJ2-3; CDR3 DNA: TGCGCCAGCAGCCAGGGCCCGACAGATACGCAGTATTTT; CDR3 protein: CASSQGPTDTQYF
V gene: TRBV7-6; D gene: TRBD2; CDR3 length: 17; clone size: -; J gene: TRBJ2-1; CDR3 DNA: TGTGCCAGCAGCTTAGGTCAGCGGGGGGGTTCCTACAATGAGCAGTTCTTC; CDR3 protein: CASSLGQRGGSYNEQFF
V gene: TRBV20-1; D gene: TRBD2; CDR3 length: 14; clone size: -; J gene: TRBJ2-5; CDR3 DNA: TGCAGTGTGGCTTGGCGGGGGGCGGAGGAGACCCAGTACTTC; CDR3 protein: CSVAWRGAEETQYF
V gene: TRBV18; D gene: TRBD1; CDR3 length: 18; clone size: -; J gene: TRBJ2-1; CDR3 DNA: TGTGCCAGCTCACCGCGGATGACAGGGGGCGCGGAGGACAATGAGCAGTTCTTC; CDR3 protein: CASSPRMTGGAEDNEQFF
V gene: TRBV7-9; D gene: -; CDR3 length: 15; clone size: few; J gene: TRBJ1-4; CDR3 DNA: TGTGCCAGCAGGCCCGGGGGCGCGGGTAATGAAAAACTGTTTTTT; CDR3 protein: CASRPGGAGNEKLFF
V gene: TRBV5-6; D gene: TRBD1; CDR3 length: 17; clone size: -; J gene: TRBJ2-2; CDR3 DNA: TGTGCCAGCAGCCTCTTTCCCGGGACAGGGGTCACCGGGGAGCTGTTTTTT; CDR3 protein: CASSLFPGTGVTGELFF
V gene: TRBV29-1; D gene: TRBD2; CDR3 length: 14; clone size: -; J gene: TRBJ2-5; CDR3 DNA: TGCAGCGTTGCGGGCGGGGGGGGCCAAGAGACCCAGTACTTC; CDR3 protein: CSVAGGGGQETQYF
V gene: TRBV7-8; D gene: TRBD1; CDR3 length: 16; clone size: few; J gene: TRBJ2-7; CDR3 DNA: TGTGCCAGCAGCTTTACAACCGGGACAGGTGGCGACGAGCAGTACTTC; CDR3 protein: CASSFTTGTGGDEQYF
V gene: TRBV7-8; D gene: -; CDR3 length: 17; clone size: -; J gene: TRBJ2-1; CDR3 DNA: TGTGCCAGCAGCTTAGTTGGCAGGGCTTTCCAAAACAATGAGCAGTTCTTC; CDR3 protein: CASSLVGRAFQNNEQFF
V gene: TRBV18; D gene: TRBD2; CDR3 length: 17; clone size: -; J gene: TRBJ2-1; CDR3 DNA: TGTGCCAGCTCCAATACCCTGACTAGCGTCCCCTACAATGAGCAGTTCTTC; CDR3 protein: CASSNTLTSVPYNEQFF
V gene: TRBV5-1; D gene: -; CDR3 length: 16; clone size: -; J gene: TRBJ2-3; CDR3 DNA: TGCGCCAGCAGCTTGGATCCAGGACCTTTGGGGGATACGCAGTATTTT; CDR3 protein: CASSLDPGPLGDTQYF
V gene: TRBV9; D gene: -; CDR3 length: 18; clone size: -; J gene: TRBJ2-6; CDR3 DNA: TGTGCCAGCAGCGTAAATCGGGGCGGCTTCTCTGGGGCCAACGTCCTGACTTTC; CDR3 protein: CASSVNRGGFSGANVLTF
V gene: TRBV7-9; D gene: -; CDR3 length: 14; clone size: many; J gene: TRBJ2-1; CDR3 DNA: TGTGCCAGCAGCTTCTGGCAGAAAAACAATGAGCAGTTCTTC; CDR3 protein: CASSFWQKNNEQFF
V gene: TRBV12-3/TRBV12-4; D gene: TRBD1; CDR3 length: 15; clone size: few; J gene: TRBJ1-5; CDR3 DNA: TGTGCCAGCAGTTCAGGGGCAGGGGGCCGTCAGCCCCAGCATTTT; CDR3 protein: CASSSGAGGRQPQHF
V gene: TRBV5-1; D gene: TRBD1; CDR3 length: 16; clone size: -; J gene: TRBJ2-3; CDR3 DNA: TGCGCCAGCAGCTGGACAGGGGGCGGAGGGACAGATACGCAGTATTTT; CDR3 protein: CASSWTGGGGTDTQYF
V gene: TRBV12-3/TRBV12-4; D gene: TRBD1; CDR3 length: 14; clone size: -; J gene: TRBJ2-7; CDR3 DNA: TGTGCCAGCAGCCCCGGGGACAGGTTATACGAGCAGTACTTC; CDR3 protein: CASSPGDRLYEQYF
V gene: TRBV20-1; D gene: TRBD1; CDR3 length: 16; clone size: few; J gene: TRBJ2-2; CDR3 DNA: TGCAGTGCTACCCGGGACAGGGGCGTAAAAACCGGGGAGCTGTTTTTT; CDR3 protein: CSATRDRGVKTGELFF
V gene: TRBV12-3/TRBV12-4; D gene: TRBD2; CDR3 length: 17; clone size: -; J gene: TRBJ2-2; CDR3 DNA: TGTGCCAGCAGTTTCAATATTGGGACTAGCGACACCGGGGAGCTGTTTTTT; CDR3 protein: CASSFNIGTSDTGELFF
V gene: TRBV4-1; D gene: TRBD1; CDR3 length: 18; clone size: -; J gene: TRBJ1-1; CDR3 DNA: TGCGCCAGCAGCCGAGGTAACAGGGGGCTTTGGGAGAACACTGAAGCTTTCTTT; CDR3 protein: CASSRGNRGLWENTEAFF
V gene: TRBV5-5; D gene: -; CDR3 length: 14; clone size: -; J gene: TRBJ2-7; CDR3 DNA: TGTGCCAGCAGCTTGGATCCAGCGTCCTACGAGCAGTACTTC; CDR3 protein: CASSLDPASYEQYF
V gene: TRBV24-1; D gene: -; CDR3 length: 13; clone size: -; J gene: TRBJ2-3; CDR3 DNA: TGTGCCACCGCGGACTTCAGGACAGATACGCAGTATTTT; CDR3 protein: CATADFRTDTQYF
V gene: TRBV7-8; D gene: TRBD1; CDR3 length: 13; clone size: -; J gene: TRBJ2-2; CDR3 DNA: TGTGCCAGCAGCCAGGGGGCGGGCGGGGAGCTGTTTTTT; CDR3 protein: CASSQGAGGELFF
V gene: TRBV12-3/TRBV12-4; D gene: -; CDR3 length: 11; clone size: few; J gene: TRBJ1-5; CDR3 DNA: TGTGCCAGCGGGGGGAATCAGCCCCAGCATTTT; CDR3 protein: CASGGNQPQHF
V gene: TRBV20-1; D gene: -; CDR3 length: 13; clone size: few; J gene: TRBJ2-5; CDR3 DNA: TGCAGTGCTGAGGGCCCCCTAGTAAGGGCCCAGTACTTC; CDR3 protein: CSAEGPLVRAQYF
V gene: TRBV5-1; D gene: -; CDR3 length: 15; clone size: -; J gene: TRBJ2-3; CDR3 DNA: TGCGCCAGCAGCTATGGAGGCAGGGCGGCGGATACGCAGTATTTT; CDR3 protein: CASSYGGRAADTQYF
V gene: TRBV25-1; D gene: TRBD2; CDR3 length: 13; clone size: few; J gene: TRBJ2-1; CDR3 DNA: TGTGCCAGCGGGCGGGGGGCCATCGATGAGCAGTTCTTC; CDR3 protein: CASGRGAIDEQFF